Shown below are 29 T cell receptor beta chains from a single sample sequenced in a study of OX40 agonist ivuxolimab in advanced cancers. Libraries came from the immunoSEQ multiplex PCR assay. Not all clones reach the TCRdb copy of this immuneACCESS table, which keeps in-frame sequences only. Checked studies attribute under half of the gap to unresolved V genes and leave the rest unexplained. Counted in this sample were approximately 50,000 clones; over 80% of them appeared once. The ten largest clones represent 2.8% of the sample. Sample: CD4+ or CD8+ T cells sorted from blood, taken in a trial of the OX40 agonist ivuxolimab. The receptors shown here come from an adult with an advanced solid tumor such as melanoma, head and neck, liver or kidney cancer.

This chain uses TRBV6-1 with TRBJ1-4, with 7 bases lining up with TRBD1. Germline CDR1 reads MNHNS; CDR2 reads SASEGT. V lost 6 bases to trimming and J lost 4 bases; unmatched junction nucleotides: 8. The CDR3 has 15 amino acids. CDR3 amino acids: CASSHFQGVNEKLFF. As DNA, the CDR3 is TGTGCCAGCAGCCACTTCCAGGGGGTTAATGAAAAACTGTTTTTT.

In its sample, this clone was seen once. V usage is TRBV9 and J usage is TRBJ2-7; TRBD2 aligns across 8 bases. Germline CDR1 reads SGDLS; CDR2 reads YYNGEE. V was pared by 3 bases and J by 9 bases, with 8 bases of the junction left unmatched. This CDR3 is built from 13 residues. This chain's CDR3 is CASSEGPSGLQYF. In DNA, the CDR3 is TGTGCCAGCAGCGAGGGGCCTAGCGGGCTGCAGTACTTC.

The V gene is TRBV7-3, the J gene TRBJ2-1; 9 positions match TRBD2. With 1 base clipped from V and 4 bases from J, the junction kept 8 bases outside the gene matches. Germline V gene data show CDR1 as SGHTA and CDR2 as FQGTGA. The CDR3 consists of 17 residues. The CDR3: CASSLRASGVLYNEQFF. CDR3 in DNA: TGTGCCAGCAGCTTAAGGGCTAGCGGGGTCCTATACAATGAGCAGTTCTTC.

CDR3 amino acids: CASSLATGTTEAFF. The CDR3 DNA reads TGCGCCAGCAGCTTGGCCACAGGGACCACTGAAGCTTTCTTT. The chain has TRBV5-1 and TRBJ1-1, with D possibly TRBD1 on 6 matching bases. Trimming took off 0 bases at V and 4 bases at J, with 10 bases between the two ends. The germline CDR1 and CDR2 sequences are SGHRS and YFSETQ. The CDR3 consists of 14 residues.

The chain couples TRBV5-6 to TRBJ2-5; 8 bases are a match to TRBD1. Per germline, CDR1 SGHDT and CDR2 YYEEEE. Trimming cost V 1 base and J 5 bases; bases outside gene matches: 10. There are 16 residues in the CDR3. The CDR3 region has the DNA TGTGCCAGCAGCTTGAGACAGGGGATCTGGAGGGAGACCCAGTACTTC. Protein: CASSLRQGIWRETQYF.

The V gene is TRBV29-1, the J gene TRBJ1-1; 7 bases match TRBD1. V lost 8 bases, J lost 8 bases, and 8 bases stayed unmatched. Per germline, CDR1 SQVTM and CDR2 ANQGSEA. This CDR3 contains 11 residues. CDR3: CSLATGAEAFF. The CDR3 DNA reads TGCAGCCTTGCAACAGGGGCCGAAGCTTTCTTT. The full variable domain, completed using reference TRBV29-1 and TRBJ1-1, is SAVISQKPSRDICQRGTSLTIQCQVDSQVTMMFWYRQQPGQSLTLIATANQGSEATYESGFVIDKFPISRPNLTFSTLTVSNMSPEDSSIYLCSLATGAEAFFGQGTRLTVV.

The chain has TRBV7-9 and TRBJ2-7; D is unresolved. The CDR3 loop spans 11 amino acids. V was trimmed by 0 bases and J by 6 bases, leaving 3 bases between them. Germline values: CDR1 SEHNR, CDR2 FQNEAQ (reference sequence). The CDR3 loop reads CASSLAVEQYF. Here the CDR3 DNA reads TGTGCCAGCAGCTTAGCGGTCGAGCAGTACTTC.

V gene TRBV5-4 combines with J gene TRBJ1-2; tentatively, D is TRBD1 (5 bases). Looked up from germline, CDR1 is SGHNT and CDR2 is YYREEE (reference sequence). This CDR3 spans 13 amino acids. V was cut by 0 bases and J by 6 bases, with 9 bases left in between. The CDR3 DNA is TGTGCCAGCAGCTTGGCCGGGGGGGATGGCTACACCTTC. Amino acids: CASSLAGGDGYTF.

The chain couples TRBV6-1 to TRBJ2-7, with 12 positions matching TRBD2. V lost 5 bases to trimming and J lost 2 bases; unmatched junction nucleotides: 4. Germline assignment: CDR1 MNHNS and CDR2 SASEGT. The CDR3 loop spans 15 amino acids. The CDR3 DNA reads TGTGCCAGCAGTATTCTAGCGGGAGGGACCTACGAGCAGTACTTC. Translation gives CASSILAGGTYEQYF.

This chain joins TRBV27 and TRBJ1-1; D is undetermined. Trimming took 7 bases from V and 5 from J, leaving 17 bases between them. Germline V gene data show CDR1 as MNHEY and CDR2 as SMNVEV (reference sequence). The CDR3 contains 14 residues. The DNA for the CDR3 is TGTGCCAGCACTTCCCTCATCGGGAGGACTGAAGCTTTCTTT. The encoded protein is CASTSLIGRTEAFF.

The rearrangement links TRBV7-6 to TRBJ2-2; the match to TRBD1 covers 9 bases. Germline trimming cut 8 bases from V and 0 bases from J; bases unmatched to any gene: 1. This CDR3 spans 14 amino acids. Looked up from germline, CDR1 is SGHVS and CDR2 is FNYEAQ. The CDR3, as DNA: TGTGCCAGCGGACAGGGGTCGAACACCGGGGAGCTGTTTTTT. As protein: CASGQGSNTGELFF.

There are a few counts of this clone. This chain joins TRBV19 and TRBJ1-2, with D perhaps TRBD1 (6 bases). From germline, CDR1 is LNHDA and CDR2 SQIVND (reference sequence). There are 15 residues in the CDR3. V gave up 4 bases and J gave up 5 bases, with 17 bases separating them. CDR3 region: CASSKGRTEEYGYTF. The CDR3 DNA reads TGTGCCAGTAGTAAGGGGCGGACAGAAGAATATGGCTACACCTTC.

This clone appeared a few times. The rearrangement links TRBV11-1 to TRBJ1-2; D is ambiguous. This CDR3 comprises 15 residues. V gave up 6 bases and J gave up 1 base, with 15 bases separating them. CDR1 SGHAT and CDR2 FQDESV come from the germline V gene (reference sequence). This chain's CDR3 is CASSPGIGDNYGYTF. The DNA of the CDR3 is TGTGCCAGCAGTCCCGGGATAGGTGATAACTATGGCTACACCTTC.

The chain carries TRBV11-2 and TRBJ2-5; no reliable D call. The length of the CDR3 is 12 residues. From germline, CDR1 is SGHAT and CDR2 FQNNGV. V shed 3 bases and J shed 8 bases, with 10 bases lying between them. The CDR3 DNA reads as TGTGCCAGCAGCTTTGGGTTAGACACCCAGTACTTC. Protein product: CASSFGLDTQYF.

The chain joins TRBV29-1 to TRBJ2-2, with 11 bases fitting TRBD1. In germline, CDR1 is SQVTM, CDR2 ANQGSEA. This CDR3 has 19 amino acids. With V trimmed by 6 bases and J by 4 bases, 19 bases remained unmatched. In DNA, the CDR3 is TGCAGCGTCTCATGGACAGGGGGCATAAGCGGGAGAGGCACCGGGGAGCTGTTTTTT. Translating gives CSVSWTGGISGRGTGELFF.

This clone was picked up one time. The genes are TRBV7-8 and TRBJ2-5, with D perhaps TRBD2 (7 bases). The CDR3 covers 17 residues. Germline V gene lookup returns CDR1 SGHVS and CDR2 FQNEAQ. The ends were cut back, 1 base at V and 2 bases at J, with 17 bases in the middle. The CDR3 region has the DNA TGTGCCAGCAGCTTAGGAAGGGGGGGGGCCTTACAAGAGACCCAGTACTTC. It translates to CASSLGRGGALQETQYF.

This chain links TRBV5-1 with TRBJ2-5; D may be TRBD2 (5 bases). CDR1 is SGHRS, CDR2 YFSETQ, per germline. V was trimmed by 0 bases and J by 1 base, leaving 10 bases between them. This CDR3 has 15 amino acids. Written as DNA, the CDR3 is TGCGCCAGCAGCTTGGCCCGGAGGCCCCAAGAGACCCAGTACTTC. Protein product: CASSLARRPQETQYF.

CDR3 nucleotide sequence: TGTGCCAGCAGCTTATGGGCCGGTTGGGGCACAGATACGCAGTATTTT. This gives the protein CASSLWAGWGTDTQYF. The rearrangement links TRBV11-3 to TRBJ2-3; D is undetermined. The CDR3 length is 16 residues. Germline CDR1 is SGHNT and CDR2 is YENEEA. The V gene lost 2 bases and the J gene lost 1 base, with 13 bases spanning the gap.

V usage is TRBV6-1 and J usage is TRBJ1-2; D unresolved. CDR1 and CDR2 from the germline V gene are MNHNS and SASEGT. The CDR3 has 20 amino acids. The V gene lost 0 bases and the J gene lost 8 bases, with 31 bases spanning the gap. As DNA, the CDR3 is TGTGCCAGCAGTGAAGCGGAAGAAGGGTTCCTATTCCTCCGAAGGCGCGGCTACACCTTC. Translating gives CASSEAEEGFLFLRRRGYTF.

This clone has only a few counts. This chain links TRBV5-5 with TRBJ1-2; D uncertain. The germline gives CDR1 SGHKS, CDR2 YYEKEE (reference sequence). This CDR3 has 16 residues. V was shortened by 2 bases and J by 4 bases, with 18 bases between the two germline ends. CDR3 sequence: CASSFRFNDPIYGYTF. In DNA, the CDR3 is TGTGCCAGCAGCTTTCGTTTTAACGACCCCATCTATGGCTACACCTTC.

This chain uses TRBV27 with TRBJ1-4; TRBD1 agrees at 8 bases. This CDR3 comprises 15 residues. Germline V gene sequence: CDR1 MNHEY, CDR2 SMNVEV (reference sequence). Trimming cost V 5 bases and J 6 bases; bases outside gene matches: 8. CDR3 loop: CASSPFPRGHEKLFF. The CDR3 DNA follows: TGTGCCAGCAGTCCCTTTCCCAGGGGGCATGAAAAACTGTTTTTT.

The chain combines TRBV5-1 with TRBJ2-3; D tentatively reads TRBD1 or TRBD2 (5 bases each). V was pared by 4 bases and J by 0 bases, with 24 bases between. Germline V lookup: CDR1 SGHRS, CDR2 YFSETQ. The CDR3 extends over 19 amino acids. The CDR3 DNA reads TGCGCCAGCAGCCCAATACCCCGGGTGGGGGACCGAAGCACAGATACGCAGTATTTT. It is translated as CASSPIPRVGDRSTDTQYF.

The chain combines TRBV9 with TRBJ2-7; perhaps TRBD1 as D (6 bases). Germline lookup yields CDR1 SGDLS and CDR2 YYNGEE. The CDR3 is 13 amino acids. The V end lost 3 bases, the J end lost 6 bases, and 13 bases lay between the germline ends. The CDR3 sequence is CASSAVAGAEQYF. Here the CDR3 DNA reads TGTGCCAGCAGCGCCGTCGCAGGGGCCGAGCAGTACTTC.

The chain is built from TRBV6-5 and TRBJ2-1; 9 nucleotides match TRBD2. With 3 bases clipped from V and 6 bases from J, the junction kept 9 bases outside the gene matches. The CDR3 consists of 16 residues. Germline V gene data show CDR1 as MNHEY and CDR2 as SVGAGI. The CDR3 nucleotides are TGTGCCAGCAGTTATAGCGGGGGATCACCCGGCAATGAGCAGTTCTTC. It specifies CASSYSGGSPGNEQFF.

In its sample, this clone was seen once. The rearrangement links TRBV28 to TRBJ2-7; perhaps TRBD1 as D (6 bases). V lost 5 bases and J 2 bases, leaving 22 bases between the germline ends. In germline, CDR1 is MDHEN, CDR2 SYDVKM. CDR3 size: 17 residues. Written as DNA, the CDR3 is TGTGCCAGCAGTATCATCCTAGGGGGACACCTCACCTACGAGCAGTACTTC. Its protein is CASSIILGGHLTYEQYF.

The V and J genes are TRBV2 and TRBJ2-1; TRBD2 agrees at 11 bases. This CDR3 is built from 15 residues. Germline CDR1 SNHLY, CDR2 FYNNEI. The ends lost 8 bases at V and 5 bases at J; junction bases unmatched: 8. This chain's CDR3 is CASREWGLADNEQFF. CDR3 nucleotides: TGTGCCAGCCGAGAATGGGGACTAGCGGACAATGAGCAGTTCTTC.

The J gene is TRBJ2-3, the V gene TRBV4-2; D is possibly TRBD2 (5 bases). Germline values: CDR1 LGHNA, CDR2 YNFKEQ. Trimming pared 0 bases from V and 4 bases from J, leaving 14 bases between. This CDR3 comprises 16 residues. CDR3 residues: CASSQDSVAGADTQYF. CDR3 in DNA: TGTGCCAGCAGCCAAGATAGTGTGGCGGGCGCAGATACGCAGTATTTT.

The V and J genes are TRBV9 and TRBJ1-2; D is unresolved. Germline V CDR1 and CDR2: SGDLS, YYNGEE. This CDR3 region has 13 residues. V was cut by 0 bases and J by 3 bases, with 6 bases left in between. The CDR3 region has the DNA TGTGCCAGCAGCGTAGATCAGGACTATGGCTACACCTTC. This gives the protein CASSVDQDYGYTF. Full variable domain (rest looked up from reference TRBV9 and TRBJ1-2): DSGVTQTPKHLITATGQRVTLRCSPRSGDLSVYWYQQSLDQGLQFLIQYYNGEERAKGNILERFSAQQFPDLHSELNLSSLELGDSALYFCASSVDQDYGYTFGSGTRLTVV.

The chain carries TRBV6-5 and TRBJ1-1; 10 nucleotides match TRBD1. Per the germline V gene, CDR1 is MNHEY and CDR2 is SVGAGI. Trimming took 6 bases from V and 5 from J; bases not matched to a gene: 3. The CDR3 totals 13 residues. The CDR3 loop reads CASRMDRGTEAFF. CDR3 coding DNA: TGTGCCAGCAGGATGGACAGGGGGACTGAAGCTTTCTTT.